The rows below give T cell receptor beta chains drawn from one sample of a study of T-cell reconstitution after alpha-beta-depleted transplantation in children. A single record per CDR3 protein comes from TCRdb applying MiXCR to the PCR reads. The sample shows over 550,000 distinct CDR3 sequences, about 10% of them seen only once. The sample was PBMCs from the stem cell graft donor, taken from the stem cell graft. The origin of the receptors is a human donor who donated a stem cell graft to a child with acute myeloid leukemia. Both conserved end residues are part of each CDR3. D genes are given only for firm matches. Some rows mark clone size as missing; the rest say once, few, many or name a class of expanded clone.

D	V	J	size	DNA	CDR3
TRBD1	TRBV12-3/TRBV12-4	TRBJ2-1	few	TGTGCCAGCAGGGGACAGGGGGTTTCCTCTAATGAGCAGTTCTTC	CASRGQGVSSNEQFF
TRBD1	TRBV4-3	TRBJ1-2	many	TGCGCCAGCAGCCCGGGACAGGGGGCGGGAGGCTACACCTTC	CASSPGQGAGGYTF
TRBD2	TRBV4-2	TRBJ2-1	many	TGTGCCAGCAGCCCAACTAGCGGGAGTAGAAATGAGCAGTTCTTC	CASSPTSGSRNEQFF
NA	TRBV7-9	TRBJ2-7	few	TGTGCCAGCAGCTCCGTTGATAGGGGACTCCAGTACGAGCAGTACTTC	CASSSVDRGLQYEQYF
NA	TRBV7-9	TRBJ1-1	NA	TGTGCCAGCAGTCAGTACACTGAAGCTTTCTTT	CASSQYTEAFF
NA	TRBV7-8	TRBJ1-2	few	TGTGCCAGCAGCTTAGCCACAGTGCAAAAGGGCTACACCTTC	CASSLATVQKGYTF
NA	TRBV3-1	TRBJ2-1	NA	TGTGCCAGCAGCCAAGACCCTACTAGTTTTCAGAATGAGCAGTTCTTC	CASSQDPTSFQNEQFF
NA	TRBV20-1	TRBJ2-3	many	TGCAGTGCTAGGTTAGCGGATACGCAGTATTTT	CSARLADTQYF
NA	TRBV18	TRBJ2-1	NA	TGTGCCAGCTCGCCTCCAAGACCGACTTACAATGAGCAGTTCTTC	CASSPPRPTYNEQFF
NA	TRBV14	TRBJ2-5	NA	TGTGCCAGCAGCCATTCAGGGTTCGGTGAGACCCAGTACTTC	CASSHSGFGETQYF
NA	TRBV29-1	TRBJ1-2	NA	TGCAGCGTTGAACTCGGGCAGGGACACTATGGCTACACCTTC	CSVELGQGHYGYTF
TRBD2	TRBV15	TRBJ2-2	few	TGTGCCACCAGCAGCGATCTAGCGGATTCGAACACCGGGGAGCTGTTTTTT	CATSSDLADSNTGELFF
TRBD1	TRBV5-1	TRBJ1-5	many	TGCGCCAGCAGCTTGGCCGGGACAGACAATCAGCCCCAGCATTTT	CASSLAGTDNQPQHF
NA	TRBV12-3/TRBV12-4	TRBJ1-1	NA	TGTGCCAGCAGTTTAACCGTGACAGCTAGGAACACTGAAGCTTTCTTT	CASSLTVTARNTEAFF
TRBD2	TRBV7-2	TRBJ2-7	NA	TGTGCCAGCAGCTTAACAGCTAGCGGGGTAACCACCTACGAGCAGTACTTC	CASSLTASGVTTYEQYF
TRBD2	TRBV5-1	TRBJ2-2	few	TGCGCCAGCAGCCATTTCTCTTCCGGGACTAGTGTCACCGGGGAGCTGTTTTTT	CASSHFSSGTSVTGELFF
NA	TRBV29-1	TRBJ2-3	few	TGCAGCGTCGAGGGTCGAGTAAGCACAGATACGCAGTATTTT	CSVEGRVSTDTQYF
NA	TRBV5-5	TRBJ2-5	few	TGTGCCAGCAGCTTGCTCGGGCAGCTCCAAGAGACCCAGTACTTC	CASSLLGQLQETQYF
NA	TRBV19	TRBJ1-2	few	TGTGCCAGTAGTACCGACCGAGATAACTATGGCTACACCTTC	CASSTDRDNYGYTF
TRBD2	TRBV6-1	TRBJ2-5	many	TGTGCCAGCTCAGCGGATAGCGGGAGACTGAAGACCCAGTACTTC	CASSADSGRLKTQYF
TRBD2	TRBV4-3	TRBJ2-7	many	TGCGCCAGCAGCCGGGGACTAGCGGAGGGCTACGAGCAGTACTTC	CASSRGLAEGYEQYF
NA	TRBV29-1	TRBJ2-1	few	TGCAGCGTTGGGGGTGGGGCCGAAGGGTCCGTCAATGAGCAGTTCTTC	CSVGGGAEGSVNEQFF
TRBD1	TRBV7-2	TRBJ1-1	NA	TGTGCCAGCAGCGCCCGGACAGGGCACACTGAAGCTTTCTTT	CASSARTGHTEAFF
NA	TRBV19	TRBJ2-3	NA	TGTGCCAGTAGTGCGGCCGGCAGCCGCGCAGATACGCAGTATTTT	CASSAAGSRADTQYF
NA	TRBV14	TRBJ1-1	NA	TGTGCCAGCAGCTCTCAGGGCTGGGTCGGGAACACTGAAGCTTTCTTT	CASSSQGWVGNTEAFF
NA	TRBV20-1	TRBJ1-2	NA	TGCAGTGCTAGAGATCGGGCAGATTGGGTAGGCGGCTACACCTTC	CSARDRADWVGGYTF
NA	TRBV11-2	TRBJ2-7	NA	TGTGCCAGCAGCTTACCTCGTTCCTACGAGCAGTACTTC	CASSLPRSYEQYF
TRBD1	TRBV28	TRBJ2-3	NA	TGTGCCAGCAGTCCCACCGGGACAGGGGTAGGGGGCACAGATACGCAGTATTTT	CASSPTGTGVGGTDTQYF
TRBD2	TRBV20-1	TRBJ2-3	few	TGCAGTGCGAACGGCCGGACTAGCGGGTTCTATTTCACAGATACGCAGTATTTT	CSANGRTSGFYFTDTQYF
NA	TRBV7-2	TRBJ2-3	few	TGTGCCAGCCGCCAAGACCAGCGGCGCACAGATACGCAGTATTTT	CASRQDQRRTDTQYF
TRBD1	TRBV7-9	TRBJ2-1	few	TGTGCCAGCAGCCCTGGGACAGGGGGCGAGAGTGAGCAGTTCTTC	CASSPGTGGESEQFF
NA	TRBV18	TRBJ1-3	many	TGTGCCAGCTCACCGTACTCACAAGTCTCTGGAAACACCATATATTTT	CASSPYSQVSGNTIYF
NA	TRBV10-3	TRBJ1-2	few	TGTGCCATCAGTGAAGGAGGAGATAACTATGGCTACACCTTC	CAISEGGDNYGYTF
NA	TRBV20-1	TRBJ2-7	many	TGCAGTGCTAGAGATCGGGCGTACGAGCAGTACTTC	CSARDRAYEQYF
NA	TRBV12-5	TRBJ2-3	few	TGTGCTAGTGGCAAGAGTTCCGCCGGAGATACGCAGTATTTT	CASGKSSAGDTQYF
TRBD1	TRBV20-1	TRBJ1-6	many	TGCAGTGCTAGAGGAAACCGGGACAGGGCTTTGAATTCACCCCTCCACTTT	CSARGNRDRALNSPLHF
NA	TRBV7-2	TRBJ2-1	NA	TGTGCCAGCAGCTTACGGCCCGGGCGCTCCTACAATGAGCAGTTCTTC	CASSLRPGRSYNEQFF
NA	TRBV6-2/TRBV6-3	TRBJ1-1	few	TGTGCCAGCAGTTCTACGGGAAGGGGACGGACTGAAGCTTTCTTT	CASSSTGRGRTEAFF